This is a list of T cell receptor beta chains from one sample in a study of OX40 agonist ivuxolimab in advanced cancers. TCRdb keeps only in-frame clones here, not all; method: immunoSEQ multiplex PCR. The sample has 55,000 to 90,000 clones; around 80% are singletons. The sequenced sample was CD4+ or CD8+ T cells sorted from blood, obtained in a trial of the OX40 agonist ivuxolimab. The receptors come from an adult with an advanced solid tumor such as melanoma, head and neck, liver or kidney cancer. Both conserved end residues are part of each CDR3. A D gene is named only where the DNA matches it firmly. Size is stated for part of the rows, as once, few or many counts, or as a class when the clone is expanded.

>.|.|TRBV7-2|TRBJ1-1
CASSFLQGNTEAFF
TGTGCCAGCAGCTTCCTACAGGGGAACACTGAAGCTTTCTTT
>TRBD1|.|TRBV29-1|TRBJ1-4
CSAGTGGFEKLFF
TGCAGCGCTGGGACAGGGGGTTTTGAAAAACTGTTTTTT
>TRBD1|.|TRBV10-1|TRBJ2-3
CASSDSGQGTDTQYF
TGCGCCAGCAGTGATTCAGGACAGGGAACAGATACGCAGTATTTT
>.|few|TRBV7-9|TRBJ1-5
CASNQPQHF
TGTGCCTCTAACCAGCCCCAGCATTTT
>.|.|TRBV7-6|TRBJ2-7
CASSPAPLGLGLGTYEQYF
TGTGCCAGCAGTCCCGCCCCTCTAGGACTGGGCTTGGGGACCTACGAGCAGTACTTC
>.|few|TRBV2|TRBJ1-5
CASGVTGTSNQPQHF
TGTGCCAGCGGTGTAACAGGGACTAGCAATCAGCCCCAGCATTTT
>TRBD1|once|TRBV10-3|TRBJ2-1
CAISGQGEDYNEQFF
TGTGCCATCAGTGGACAGGGGGAGGACTACAATGAGCAGTTCTTC
>.|.|TRBV27|TRBJ1-3
CASSLSRRSSGNTIYF
TGTGCCAGCAGTTTATCGAGGCGGAGCTCTGGAAACACCATATATTTT
>.|few|TRBV6-5|TRBJ2-7
CASSYSGQHPSYEQYF
TGTGCCAGCAGTTACTCCGGACAGCACCCCTCCTACGAGCAGTACTTC
>TRBD1|.|TRBV9|TRBJ1-2
CASSARTGSYGYTF
TGTGCCAGCAGCGCCCGGACAGGCTCCTATGGCTACACCTTC
>TRBD1|.|TRBV6-6|TRBJ1-2
CASRARQGAGYGYTF
TGTGCCAGCAGAGCTAGACAGGGGGCGGGCTATGGCTACACCTTC
>.|.|TRBV10-2|TRBJ2-2
CASGGVRTGELFF
TGCGCCAGTGGTGGCGTCAGGACCGGGGAGCTGTTTTTT
>.|few|TRBV5-4|TRBJ1-4
CASRGGGATNEKLFF
TGTGCCAGCAGGGGAGGGGGTGCAACTAATGAAAAACTGTTTTTT
>.|.|TRBV4-2|TRBJ2-5
CASSRFSTGQETQYF
TGTGCCAGCAGCCGTTTCTCGACAGGTCAAGAGACCCAGTACTTC
>.|once|TRBV5-6|TRBJ1-1
CASSSQVAEAFF
TGTGCCAGCAGCTCACAGGTGGCTGAAGCTTTCTTT
>.|once|TRBV21-1|TRBJ2-7
CASSPRTGVFYEQYF
TGTGCCAGCAGCCCGCGGACAGGGGTATTCTACGAGCAGTACTTC
>TRBD1|few|TRBV6-1|TRBJ2-5
CASSEARDRGTVMTQYF
TGTGCCAGCAGTGAAGCAAGGGACAGGGGAACGGTTATGACCCAGTACTTC
>TRBD1|.|TRBV19|TRBJ2-1
CASSPRQGANDEQFF
TGTGCCAGTAGTCCCCGACAGGGGGCGAACGATGAGCAGTTCTTC
>.|.|TRBV18|TRBJ2-5
CASSPWTAEETQYF
TGTGCCAGCTCACCCTGGACAGCCGAAGAGACCCAGTACTTC
>TRBD1|.|TRBV19|TRBJ1-2
CASSIQDRTVRYGYTF
TGTGCCAGTAGTATCCAGGACAGGACCGTGAGGTATGGCTACACCTTC
>.|.|TRBV7-8|TRBJ2-5
CASSMDRQETQYF
TGTGCCAGCAGCATGGACAGACAAGAGACCCAGTACTTC
>.|.|TRBV20-1|TRBJ2-5
CSARSLETQYF
TGCAGTGCTAGGAGCTTAGAGACCCAGTACTTC
>TRBD1|.|TRBV10-1|TRBJ2-3
CASSPWGKDRDQRDTQYF
TGCGCCAGCAGTCCTTGGGGAAAAGACAGGGACCAGCGGGATACGCAGTATTTT
>.|.|TRBV6-5|TRBJ1-2
CASRDSYTTAYGYTF
TGTGCCAGCAGAGACAGCTATACAACGGCCTATGGCTACACCTTC
>.|.|TRBV7-9|TRBJ2-7
CASSLPMGSSYEQYF
TGTGCCAGCAGCTTACCGATGGGAAGCTCCTACGAGCAGTACTTC
>.|few|TRBV14|TRBJ1-1
CASSQYRVTEAFF
TGTGCCAGCAGCCAGTACAGGGTCACTGAAGCTTTCTTT
>.|.|TRBV11-3|TRBJ2-6
CASSLGSGANVLTF
TGTGCCAGCAGCTTAGGGTCTGGGGCCAACGTCCTGACTTTC
>TRBD1|.|TRBV19|TRBJ1-5
CASSGQGGYQPQHF
TGTGCCAGTAGTGGACAGGGCGGTTATCAGCCCCAGCATTTT
>.|.|TRBV6-1|TRBJ1-5
CAGRTTGPQHF
TGTGCCGGTCGAACGACTGGGCCCCAGCATTTT
>TRBD1|.|TRBV5-4|TRBJ1-5
CASSGGQGQPQHF
TGTGCCAGCAGCGGCGGACAGGGACAGCCCCAGCATTTT
>TRBD1|.|TRBV19|TRBJ2-7
CASSPTGVNYEQYF
TGTGCCAGTAGTCCGACAGGGGTGAACTACGAGCAGTACTTC
>.|few|TRBV5-1|TRBJ2-1
CASSFRGSYNEQFF
TGCGCCAGCAGCTTCAGGGGTTCCTACAATGAGCAGTTCTTC
>TRBD1|.|TRBV7-9|TRBJ2-7
CASSFTGTGSGYEQYF
TGTGCCAGCAGCTTCACCGGGACAGGGAGCGGTTACGAGCAGTACTTC
>.|.|TRBV7-2|TRBJ1-2
CASSLDGGPNYGYTF
TGTGCCAGCAGCTTAGATGGAGGCCCCAACTATGGCTACACCTTC
>.|.|TRBV27|TRBJ2-3
CASSLLLGAGTDTQYF
TGTGCCAGCAGTTTATTACTCGGGGCGGGCACAGATACGCAGTATTTT
>.|.|TRBV9|TRBJ2-1
CASSRGQRVSEQFF
TGTGCCAGCAGCCGGGGGCAGAGGGTGAGTGAGCAGTTCTTC
>.|.|TRBV12-5|TRBJ2-3
CASGLASTDTQYF
TGTGCTAGTGGTTTGGCTAGCACAGATACGCAGTATTTT
>.|.|TRBV6-6|TRBJ1-1
CASVPRGGGTEAFF
TGTGCCAGCGTACCGAGGGGGGGTGGGACTGAAGCTTTCTTT
>.|.|TRBV5-3|TRBJ2-7
CARSRNEEWDYEQYF
TGTGCCAGAAGCCGTAACGAGGAGTGGGACTACGAGCAGTACTTC
>.|.|TRBV19|TRBJ2-7
CASSPGGRPSSYEQYF
TGTGCCAGTAGTCCTGGAGGCAGACCGAGCTCCTACGAGCAGTACTTC
>.|many|TRBV28|TRBJ2-7
CASSLREQYF
TGTGCCAGCAGTCTTAGGGAGCAGTACTTC
>TRBD2|.|TRBV19|TRBJ2-3
CASSIPSGGRTDTQYF
TGTGCCAGTAGTATACCTAGCGGGGGGCGCACAGATACGCAGTATTTT
>TRBD1|.|TRBV2|TRBJ1-2
CASSGQGLGHYGYTF
TGTGCCAGCAGTGGACAGGGGTTGGGGCACTATGGCTACACCTTC
>.|.|TRBV4-1|TRBJ2-7
CASSQARDGGYEQYF
TGCGCCAGCAGCCAAGCCCGGGACGGTGGTTACGAGCAGTACTTC
>.|.|TRBV6-5|TRBJ2-7
CASRRTASSYEQYF
TGTGCCAGCCGGCGGACAGCCAGCTCCTACGAGCAGTACTTC
>.|.|TRBV21-1|TRBJ1-6
CASSRGPNSGNSPLHF
TGTGCCAGCAGCCGGGGCCCAAATTCGGGTAATTCACCCCTCCACTTT
>.|.|TRBV5-1|TRBJ2-7
CASSLVSTYEQYF
TGCGCCAGCAGCTTGGTCTCAACCTACGAGCAGTACTTC
>TRBD1|.|TRBV10-3|TRBJ2-2
CAISGQGYTGELFF
TGTGCCATCAGTGGACAGGGATACACCGGGGAGCTGTTTTTT
>.|.|TRBV28|TRBJ2-3
CASSFTGGESDTQYF
TGTGCCAGCAGTTTTACAGGGGGGGAATCAGATACGCAGTATTTT
>.|.|TRBV5-1|TRBJ2-7
CASSLGQSSSYEQYF
TGCGCCAGCAGCTTGGGGCAGTCGAGCTCCTACGAGCAGTACTTC
>.|few|TRBV5-6|TRBJ2-7
CASSLESYEQYF
TGTGCCAGCAGCTTGGAGTCCTACGAGCAGTACTTC
>.|.|TRBV30|TRBJ2-1
CAWGVRGREQFF
TGTGCCTGGGGGGTACGCGGTCGGGAGCAGTTCTTC
>.|few|TRBV9|TRBJ2-3
CASSVSGSSTDTQYF
TGTGCCAGCAGCGTATCGGGCTCTAGCACAGATACGCAGTATTTT
>.|.|TRBV23-1|TRBJ1-6
CASSSIATSRNLHF
TGCGCCAGCAGTTCAATCGCGACCTCGCGTAACCTCCACTTT